The source of this T cell receptor (beta chain) is a study of T cell responses to AZD1222 COVID-19 vaccine (dated by TCRdb to the early 2020s). Context from the whole study: AZD1222 recipients with second doses at about 4 weeks or about 12 weeks were pooled, because spike-specific TCR depth and breadth did not differ between schedules. TCR sequencing covered fewer than 250 trial participants: 200 to 210 given two doses of AZD1222 and about 26 given two doses of MenACWY control vaccine. Trial participants were enrolled into age subgroups of 18-55, 56-69 and 70-plus years, which contained about 150, 27 and 61 TCR-sequenced participants, respectively.

In regard to this clone: No cognate antigen has been identified for it. No clone much larger than this one lies a single base away; base qualities are absent.

The CDR3 regions of human TCRbeta chains were analyzed by immunosequencing. As for how the authors treated the data: TCRs in the repertoires were compared against a reference library of SARS-CoV-2-specific TCRs that had been generated with the MIRA antigen-specificity platform. Breadth was defined as the fraction of unique TCRs that were SARS-CoV-2-associated. Depth was defined as the fraction of total T cells that were SARS-CoV-2-associated. Using the MIRA data, each spike-specific TCR was assigned both to the spike region to which the TCR was reactive and to a CD4 or CD8 class. Log10-transformed breadth and depth values were compared by one-way ANOVA with Sidak's multiple comparisons tests. TCRdb re-hosts the immuneACCESS table, in-frame sequences only. Its copies lack some clones; in the studies checked, an unresolved V gene accounts for under half of them, and the cause for the rest is not known. The DNA was the basis for D and trimming; V, J and clone size are from that table. Present in this sample are around 100,000 clones, 88% of which were seen just once. 1.8% of the sample is in the top ten clones.

The time point label, as the study defines it: baseline before first vaccination. Samples from vaccinated people were obtained from the UK trials COV001 and COV002, which included a single-blind randomized controlled phase 2/3 trial of AZD1222 (ChAdOx1 nCoV-19) in healthy adults. For TCRbeta chain sequencing, PBMC samples were collected from trial participants at day 0 and at day 28 after the second dose. The full study reports these points: The vaccine-associated CD4 TCRs covered the entire spike protein, and the dominant responses fell in regions 160-218 and 743-854. Reportedly, close to half of the unique spike-specific TCRs recognized epitopes lying outside the regions that are mutated in the B.1.351 and B.1.1.7 variants. Because no day 14 peak-response samples were available, repertoires were characterized only after the peak T cell response. Only a handful of AZD1222 recipients were SARS-CoV-2 seropositive at baseline, limiting conclusions about previously exposed vaccinees. Participants were mostly white British, with more females than males. The authors suggested clonal diversity may have been underestimated. The 56-69-year group was small, and its depth increase did not reach significance, likely because of low power. After two AZD1222 doses, spike-specific TCR breadth and depth were significantly higher than at day 0 and than in MenACWY recipients.

The source material was peripheral blood, sampled on day 0 of AZD1222 vaccination. This receptor was obtained from an adult in good health.

The CDR3 protein sequence reads: CASSLSAGTDTQYF. Read as DNA, the sequence is TGTGCCAGCAGCTTATCGGCAGGGACAGATACGCAGTATTTT. The chain is assembled from TRBV7-9 and TRBJ2-3; the best D guess is TRBD1, with 5 bases matching. The CDR3 runs 14 residues from the cysteine to the phenylalanine. Kept here is only the CDR3 DNA, which spans 42 bases and is read in frame from base 1. CDR1 and CDR2 are drawn from the germline V gene (reference sequence): SEHNR, FQNEAQ. V is cut by 2 bases and J by 3 bases, and the space between the germline ends is 9 bases.